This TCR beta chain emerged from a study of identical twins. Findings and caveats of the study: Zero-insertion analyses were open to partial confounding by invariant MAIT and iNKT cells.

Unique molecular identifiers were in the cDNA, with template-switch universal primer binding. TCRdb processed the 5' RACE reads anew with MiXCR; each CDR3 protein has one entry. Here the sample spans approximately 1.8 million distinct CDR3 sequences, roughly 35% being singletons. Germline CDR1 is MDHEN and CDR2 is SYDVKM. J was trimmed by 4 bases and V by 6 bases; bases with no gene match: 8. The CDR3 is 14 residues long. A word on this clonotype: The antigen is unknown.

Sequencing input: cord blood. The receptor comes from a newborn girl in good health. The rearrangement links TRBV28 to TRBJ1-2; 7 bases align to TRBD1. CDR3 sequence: CASSRRQGIYGYTF. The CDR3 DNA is TGTGCCAGCAGCCGTCGACAGGGCATCTATGGCTACACCTTC.